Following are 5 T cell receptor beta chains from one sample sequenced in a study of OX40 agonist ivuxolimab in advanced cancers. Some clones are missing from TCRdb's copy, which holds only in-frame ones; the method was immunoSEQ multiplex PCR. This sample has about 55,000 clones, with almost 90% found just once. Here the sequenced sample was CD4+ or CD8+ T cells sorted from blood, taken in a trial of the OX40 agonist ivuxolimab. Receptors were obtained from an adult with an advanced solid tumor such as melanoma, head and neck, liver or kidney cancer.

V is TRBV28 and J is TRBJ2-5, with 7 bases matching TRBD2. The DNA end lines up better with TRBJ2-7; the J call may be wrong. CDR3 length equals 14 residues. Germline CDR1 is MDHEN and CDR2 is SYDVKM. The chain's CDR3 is CASTPPLAVYEQYF. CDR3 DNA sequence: TGTGCCAGCACTCCCCCGCTAGCGGTTTACGAGCAGTACTTC.

The CDR3 DNA sequence: TGTGCCTGGAGCCCGGGAGGTTGGAGTAATTCACCCCTCCACTTT. Amino acid sequence: CAWSPGGWSNSPLHF. This chain uses TRBV30 with TRBJ1-6; D gene uncertain. V gave up 3 bases and J gave up 6 bases, with 15 bases separating them. CDR1 and CDR2 (germline): GTSNPN, SVGIG (reference sequence). The CDR3 sequence is 15 residues long. Together with reference TRBV30 and TRBJ1-6, the CDR3 gives the full variable domain: SQTIHQWPATLVQPVGSPLSLECTVEGTSNPNLYWYRQAAGRGLQLLFYSVGIGQISSEVPQNLSASRPQDRQFILSSKKLLLSDSGFYLCAWSPGGWSNSPLHFGNGTRLTVT.

CDR3 DNA sequence: TGTGCCATCAGTGGACCGGAGGCGGGAGTGAACTACGAGCAGTACTTC. Translation gives CAISGPEAGVNYEQYF. This chain uses TRBV10-3 with TRBJ2-5; 7 bases match TRBD2. The end of the DNA aligns better with TRBJ2-7, so the J call may be wrong. Germline V gives CDR1 ENHRY, CDR2 SYGVKD. The CDR3 has 16 residues.

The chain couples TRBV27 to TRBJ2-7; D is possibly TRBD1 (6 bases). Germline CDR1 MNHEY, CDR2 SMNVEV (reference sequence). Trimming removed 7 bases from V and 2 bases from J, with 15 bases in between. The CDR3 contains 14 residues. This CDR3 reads CASMSRGATYEQYF. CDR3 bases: TGTGCCAGCATGAGCAGGGGAGCCACCTACGAGCAGTACTTC.

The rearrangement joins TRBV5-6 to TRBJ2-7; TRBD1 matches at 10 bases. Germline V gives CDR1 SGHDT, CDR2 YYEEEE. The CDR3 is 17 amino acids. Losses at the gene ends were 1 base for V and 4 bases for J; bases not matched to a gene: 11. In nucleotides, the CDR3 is TGTGCCAGCAGCTTGTATATCACCGGGACAGGGGCGTACGAGCAGTACTTC. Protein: CASSLYITGTGAYEQYF.